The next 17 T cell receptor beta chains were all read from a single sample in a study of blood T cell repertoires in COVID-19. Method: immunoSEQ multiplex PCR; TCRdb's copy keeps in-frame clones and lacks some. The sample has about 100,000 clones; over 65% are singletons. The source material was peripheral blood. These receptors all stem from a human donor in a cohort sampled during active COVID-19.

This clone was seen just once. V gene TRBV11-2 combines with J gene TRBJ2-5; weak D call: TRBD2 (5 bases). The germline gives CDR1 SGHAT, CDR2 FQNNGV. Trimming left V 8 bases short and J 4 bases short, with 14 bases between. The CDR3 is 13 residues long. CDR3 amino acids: CASSLGYGETQYF. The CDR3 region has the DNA TGTGCCAGCTCACTAGGCTATGGAGAGACCCAGTACTTC.

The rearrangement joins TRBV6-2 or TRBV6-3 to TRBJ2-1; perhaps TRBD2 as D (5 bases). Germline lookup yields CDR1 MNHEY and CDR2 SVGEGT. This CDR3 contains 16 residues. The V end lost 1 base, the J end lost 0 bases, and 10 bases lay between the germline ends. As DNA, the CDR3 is TGTGCCAGCAGTTACTGGTCCAGCGGCTCCTACAATGAGCAGTTCTTC. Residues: CASSYWSSGSYNEQFF.

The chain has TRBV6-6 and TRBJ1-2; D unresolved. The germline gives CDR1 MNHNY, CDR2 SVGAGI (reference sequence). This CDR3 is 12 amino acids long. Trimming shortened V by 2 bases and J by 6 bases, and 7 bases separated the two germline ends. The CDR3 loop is CASSYPEHGYTF. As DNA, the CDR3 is TGTGCCAGCAGTTACCCAGAACATGGCTACACCTTC.

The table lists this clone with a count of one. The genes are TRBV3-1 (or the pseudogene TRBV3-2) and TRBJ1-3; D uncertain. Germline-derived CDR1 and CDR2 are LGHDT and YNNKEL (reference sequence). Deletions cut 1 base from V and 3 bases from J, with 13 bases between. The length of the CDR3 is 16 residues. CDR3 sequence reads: CASSQGPQAGGNTIYF. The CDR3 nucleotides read TGTGCCAGCAGCCAAGGCCCCCAAGCTGGTGGAAACACCATATATTTT.

CDR3 sequence: CASSLGTGINQPQHF. DNA for the CDR3: TGCGCCAGCAGCTTGGGGACAGGGATCAATCAGCCCCAGCATTTT. This chain links TRBV5-1 with TRBJ1-5, with TRBD1 identical over 8 bases. V lost 0 bases, J lost 3 bases, and 2 bases stayed unmatched. This CDR3 spans 15 amino acids. Germline V gene lookup returns CDR1 SGHRS and CDR2 YFSETQ.

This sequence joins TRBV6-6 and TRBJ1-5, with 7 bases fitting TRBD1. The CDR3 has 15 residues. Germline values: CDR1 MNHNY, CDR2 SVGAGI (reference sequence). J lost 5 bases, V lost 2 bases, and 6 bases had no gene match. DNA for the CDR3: TGTGCCAGCAGTTACACAGGGGCGTCGCATCAGCCCCAGCATTTT. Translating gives CASSYTGASHQPQHF.

CDR3 in DNA: TGTGCCAGCAGCCAATGGGACAGAGGAAACACCATATATTTT. Its protein product is CASSQWDRGNTIYF. V usage is TRBV5-6 and J usage is TRBJ1-3, with 7 bases fitting TRBD1. V was pared by 4 bases and J by 4 bases, with 5 bases of the junction left unmatched. The germline V gene has CDR1 SGHDT and CDR2 YYEEEE. The CDR3 has 14 amino acids.

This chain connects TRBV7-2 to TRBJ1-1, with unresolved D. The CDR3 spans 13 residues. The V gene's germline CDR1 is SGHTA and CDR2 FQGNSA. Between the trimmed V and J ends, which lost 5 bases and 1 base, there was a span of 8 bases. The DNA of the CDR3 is TGTGCCAGCAGCCCAATGCGGAACACTGAAGCTTTCTTT. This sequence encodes CASSPMRNTEAFF.

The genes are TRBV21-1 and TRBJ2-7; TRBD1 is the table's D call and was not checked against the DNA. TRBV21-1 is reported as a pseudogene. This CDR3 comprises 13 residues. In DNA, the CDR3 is TGTGCCAGCAGCAGTTACAGGGGCTACGAGCAGTACTTC. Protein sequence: CASSSYRGYEQYF.

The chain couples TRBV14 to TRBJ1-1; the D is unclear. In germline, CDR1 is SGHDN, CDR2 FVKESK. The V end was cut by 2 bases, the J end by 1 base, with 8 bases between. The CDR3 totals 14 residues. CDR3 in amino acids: CASSQRRRNTEAFF. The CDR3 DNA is TGTGCCAGCAGCCAACGCCGTAGGAACACTGAAGCTTTCTTT.

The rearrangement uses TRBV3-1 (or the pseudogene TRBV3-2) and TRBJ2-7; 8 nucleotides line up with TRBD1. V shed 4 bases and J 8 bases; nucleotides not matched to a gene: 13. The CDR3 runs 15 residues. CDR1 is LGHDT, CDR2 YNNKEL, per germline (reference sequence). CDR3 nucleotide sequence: TGTGCCAGCAGCCCCCAGGGCACAGGGGGTAGCCAGCAGTACTTC. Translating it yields CASSPQGTGGSQQYF.

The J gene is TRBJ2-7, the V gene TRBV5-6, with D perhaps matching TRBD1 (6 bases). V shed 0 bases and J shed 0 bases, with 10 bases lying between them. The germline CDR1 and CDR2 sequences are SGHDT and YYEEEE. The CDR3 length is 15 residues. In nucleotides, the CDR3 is TGTGCCAGCAGCTTGGGCCAGGGGTTCTCCTACGAGCAGTACTTC. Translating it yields CASSLGQGFSYEQYF.

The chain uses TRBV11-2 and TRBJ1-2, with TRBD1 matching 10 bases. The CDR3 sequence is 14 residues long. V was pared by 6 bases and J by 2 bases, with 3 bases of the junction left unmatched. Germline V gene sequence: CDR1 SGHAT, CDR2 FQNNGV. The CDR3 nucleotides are TGTGCCAGCAGACGGGACAGGGGCAACTATGGCTACACCTTC. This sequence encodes CASRRDRGNYGYTF.

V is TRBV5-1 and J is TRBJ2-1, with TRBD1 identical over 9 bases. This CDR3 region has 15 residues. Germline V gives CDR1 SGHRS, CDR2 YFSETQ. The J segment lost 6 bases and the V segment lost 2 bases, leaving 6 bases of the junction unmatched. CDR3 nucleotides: TGCGCCAGCAGCTTACCGGGACAGGGTCCCAATGAGCAGTTCTTC. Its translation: CASSLPGQGPNEQFF.

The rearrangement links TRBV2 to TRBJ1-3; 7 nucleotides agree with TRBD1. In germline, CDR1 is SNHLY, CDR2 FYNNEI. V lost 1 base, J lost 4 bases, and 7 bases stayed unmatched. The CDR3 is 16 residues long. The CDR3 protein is CASSEGQGFRGNTIYF. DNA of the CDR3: TGTGCCAGCAGTGAAGGACAGGGCTTCCGGGGAAACACCATATATTTT.

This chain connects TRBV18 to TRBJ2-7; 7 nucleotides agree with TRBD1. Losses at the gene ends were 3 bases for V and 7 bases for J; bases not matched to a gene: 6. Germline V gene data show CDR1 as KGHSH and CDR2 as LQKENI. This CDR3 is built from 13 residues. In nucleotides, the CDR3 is TGTGCCAGCTCACCTATACCGGGACAGGAGCAGTACTTC. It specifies CASSPIPGQEQYF.

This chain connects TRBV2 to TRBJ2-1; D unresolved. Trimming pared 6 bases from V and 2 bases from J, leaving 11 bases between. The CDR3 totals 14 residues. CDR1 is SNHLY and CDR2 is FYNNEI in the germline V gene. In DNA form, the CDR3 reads TGTGCCAGCAGCTCCTTGAGCCCCTACAATGAGCAGTTCTTC. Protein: CASSSLSPYNEQFF.